This T cell receptor beta chain originates from a study of OX40 agonist ivuxolimab in advanced cancers. Study overall: Each patient was given ivuxolimab into a vein every 2 weeks, at 0.01 to 10 mg/kg. Regarding the study as a whole: Among the lowest peripheral clonal expansion occurred in 0.1-3.0 mg/kg partial responders. Antigen specificity was not determined for the expanded peripheral T cells. Both CD4+ and CD8+ T cell populations in blood had undergone clonal expansion by week 6 at 0.1 to 3.0 mg/kg.

Per the germline V gene, CDR1 is SNHLY and CDR2 is FYNNEI. The CDR3 is 15 residues long. Between the trimmed V and J ends, which lost 1 base and 4 bases, there was a span of 11 bases. This clone was detected only once. Its antigen is unidentified. Here immunoSEQ multiplex PCR was the method, and the copy in TCRdb shows in-frame clones only, minus some. The data hold about 100,000 clones, with 90% to 96% observed a single time. The rearrangement uses TRBV2 and TRBJ2-1; D may be TRBD2 (5 bases). The origin of this receptor is an adult with an advanced solid tumor such as melanoma, head and neck, liver or kidney cancer. The sequencing here drew on CD4+ or CD8+ T cells sorted from blood, taken in a trial of the OX40 agonist ivuxolimab. CDR3 DNA sequence: TGTGCCAGCAGTGAAGGGAGCGGCTCATACAATGAGCAGTTCTTC. Encoded protein: CASSEGSGSYNEQFF.